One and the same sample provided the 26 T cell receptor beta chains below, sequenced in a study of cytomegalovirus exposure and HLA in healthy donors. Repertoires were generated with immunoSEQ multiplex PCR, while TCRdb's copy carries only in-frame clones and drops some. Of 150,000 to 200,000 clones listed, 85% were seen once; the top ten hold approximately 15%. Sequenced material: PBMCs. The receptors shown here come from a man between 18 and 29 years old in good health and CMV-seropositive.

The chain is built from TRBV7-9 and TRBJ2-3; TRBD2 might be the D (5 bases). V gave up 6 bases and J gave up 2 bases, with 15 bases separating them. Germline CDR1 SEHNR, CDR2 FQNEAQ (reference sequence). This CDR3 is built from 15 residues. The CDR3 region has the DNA TGTGCCAGCAGTCTTGCTGGGAGCGTCACAGATACGCAGTATTTT. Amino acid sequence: CASSLAGSVTDTQYF.

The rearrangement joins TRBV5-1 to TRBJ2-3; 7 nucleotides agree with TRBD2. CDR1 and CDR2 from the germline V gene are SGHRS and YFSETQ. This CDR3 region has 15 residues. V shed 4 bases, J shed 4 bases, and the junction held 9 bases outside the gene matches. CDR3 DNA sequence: TGCGCCAGCAGCCTCACTAGCGTTAGTGCAGATACGCAGTATTTT. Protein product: CASSLTSVSADTQYF.

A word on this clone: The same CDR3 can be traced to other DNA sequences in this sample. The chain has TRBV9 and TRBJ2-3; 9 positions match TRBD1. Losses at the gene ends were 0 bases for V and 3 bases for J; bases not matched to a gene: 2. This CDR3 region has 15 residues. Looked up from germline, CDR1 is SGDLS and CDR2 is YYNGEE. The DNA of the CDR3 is TGTGCCAGCAGCGTAGGGGGACAGGGAACAGATACGCAGTATTTT. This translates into CASSVGGQGTDTQYF.

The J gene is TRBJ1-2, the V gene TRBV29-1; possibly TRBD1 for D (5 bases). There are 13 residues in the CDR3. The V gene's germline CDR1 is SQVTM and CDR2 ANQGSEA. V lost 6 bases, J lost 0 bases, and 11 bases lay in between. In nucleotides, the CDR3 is TGCAGCGTCTCGGACACAGCTAACTATGGCTACACCTTC. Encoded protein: CSVSDTANYGYTF.

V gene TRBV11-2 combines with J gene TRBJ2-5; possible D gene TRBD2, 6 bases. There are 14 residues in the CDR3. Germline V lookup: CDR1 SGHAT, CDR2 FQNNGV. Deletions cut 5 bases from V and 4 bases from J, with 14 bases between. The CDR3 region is CASSTGGVGETQYF. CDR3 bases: TGTGCCAGCAGCACAGGAGGGGTGGGAGAGACCCAGTACTTC. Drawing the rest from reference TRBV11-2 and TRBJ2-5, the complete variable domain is EAGVAQSPRYKIIEKRQSVAFWCNPISGHATLYWYQQILGQGPKLLIQFQNNGVVDDSQLPKDRFSAERLKGVDSTLKIQPAKLEDSAVYLCASSTGGVGETQYFGPGTRLLVL.

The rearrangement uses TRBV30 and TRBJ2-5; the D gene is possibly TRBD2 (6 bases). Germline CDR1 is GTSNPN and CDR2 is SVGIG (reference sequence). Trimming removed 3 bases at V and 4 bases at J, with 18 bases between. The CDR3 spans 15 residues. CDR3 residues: CAWSAAGAGRETQYF. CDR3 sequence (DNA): TGTGCCTGGAGCGCGGCCGGTGCGGGAAGAGAGACCCAGTACTTC.

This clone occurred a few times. The CDR3 loop is CASSERTGNYGYTF. CDR3 DNA sequence: TGTGCCAGCAGTGAAAGAACAGGGAACTATGGCTACACCTTC. The genes are TRBV2 and TRBJ1-2; D might be TRBD1 (6 bases). The CDR3 loop spans 14 amino acids. V lost 2 bases and J 2 bases, leaving 9 bases between the germline ends. Germline CDR1 and CDR2: SNHLY and FYNNEI.

CDR3 in DNA: TGTGCCAGAAGCTTTCTAACCTACGAGCAGTACTTC. Translating gives CARSFLTYEQYF. V gene TRBV5-3 combines with J gene TRBJ2-7; unclear D gene. TRBV5-3 is assigned to the ORF class and has an uncertain function. This CDR3 comprises 12 residues. The V and J ends lost 2 bases and 2 bases respectively, with 5 bases between them.

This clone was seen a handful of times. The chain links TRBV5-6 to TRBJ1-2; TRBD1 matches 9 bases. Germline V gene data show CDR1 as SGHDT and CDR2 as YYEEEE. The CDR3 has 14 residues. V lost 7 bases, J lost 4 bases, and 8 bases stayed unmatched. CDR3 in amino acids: CASYRGQGLYGYTF. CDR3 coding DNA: TGTGCCAGCTATAGGGGACAGGGACTCTATGGCTACACCTTC. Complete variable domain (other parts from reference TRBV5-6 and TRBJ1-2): DAGVTQSPTHLIKTRGQQVTLRCSPKSGHDTVSWYQQALGQGPQFIFQYYEEEERQRGNFPDRFSGHQFPNYSSELNVNALLLGDSALYLCASYRGQGLYGYTFGSGTRLTVV.

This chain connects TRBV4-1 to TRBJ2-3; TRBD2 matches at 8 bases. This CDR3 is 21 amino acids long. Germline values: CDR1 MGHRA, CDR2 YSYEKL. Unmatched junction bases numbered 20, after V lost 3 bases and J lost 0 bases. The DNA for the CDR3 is TGCGCCAGCAGCCAGAGGGGGAAATTAGCGGGGAAGGAGCTTAGCACAGATACGCAGTATTTT. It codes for CASSQRGKLAGKELSTDTQYF.

The CDR3 here is CASSERDRGDNEQFF. The CDR3 nucleotides read TGTGCCAGCAGTGAAAGGGACAGGGGTGACAATGAGCAGTTCTTC. The rearrangement links TRBV2 to TRBJ2-1, with TRBD1 matching over 10 bases. V gave up 2 bases and J gave up 5 bases; unmatched junction bases: 3. From germline, CDR1 is SNHLY and CDR2 FYNNEI. The CDR3 runs 15 residues.

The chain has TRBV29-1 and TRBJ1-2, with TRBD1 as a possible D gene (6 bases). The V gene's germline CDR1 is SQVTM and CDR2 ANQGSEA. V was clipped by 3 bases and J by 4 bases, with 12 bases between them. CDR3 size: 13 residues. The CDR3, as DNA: TGCAGCGTTGAGCTCGGGGGGGCCTATGGCTACACCTTC. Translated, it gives CSVELGGAYGYTF.

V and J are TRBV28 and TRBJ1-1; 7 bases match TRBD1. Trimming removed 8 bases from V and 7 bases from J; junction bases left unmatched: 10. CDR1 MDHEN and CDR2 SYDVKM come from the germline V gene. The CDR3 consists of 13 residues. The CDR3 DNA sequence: TGTGCCAGCGAAATGGACAGGTATGGTGAAGCTTTCTTT. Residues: CASEMDRYGEAFF.

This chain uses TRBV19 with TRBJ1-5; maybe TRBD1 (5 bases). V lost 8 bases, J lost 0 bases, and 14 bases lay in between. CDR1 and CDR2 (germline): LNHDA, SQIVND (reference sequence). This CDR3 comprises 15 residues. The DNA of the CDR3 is TGTGCCAGTGGAAGGGGTGGGTATAGCAATCAGCCCCAGCATTTT. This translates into CASGRGGYSNQPQHF. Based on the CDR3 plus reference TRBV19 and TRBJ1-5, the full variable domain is DGGITQSPKYLFRKEGQNVTLSCEQNLNHDAMYWYRQDPGQGLRLIYYSQIVNDFQKGDIAEGYSVSREKKESFPLTVTSAQKNPTAFYLCASGRGGYSNQPQHFGDGTRLSIL.

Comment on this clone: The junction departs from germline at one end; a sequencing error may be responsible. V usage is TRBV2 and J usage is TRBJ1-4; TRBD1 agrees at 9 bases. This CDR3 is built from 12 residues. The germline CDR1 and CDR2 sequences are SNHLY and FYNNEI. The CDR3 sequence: CASSTTGGANAF. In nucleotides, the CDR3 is TGTGCCAGCAGTACCACAGGGGGCGCAAATGCTTTT.

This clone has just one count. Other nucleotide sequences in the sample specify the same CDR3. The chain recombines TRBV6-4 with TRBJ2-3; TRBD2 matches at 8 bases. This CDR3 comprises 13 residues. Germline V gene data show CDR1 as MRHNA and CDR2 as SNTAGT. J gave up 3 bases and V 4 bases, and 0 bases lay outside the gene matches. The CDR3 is CASSASGTDTQYF. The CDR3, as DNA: TGTGCCAGCAGTGCTAGCGGGACAGATACGCAGTATTTT.

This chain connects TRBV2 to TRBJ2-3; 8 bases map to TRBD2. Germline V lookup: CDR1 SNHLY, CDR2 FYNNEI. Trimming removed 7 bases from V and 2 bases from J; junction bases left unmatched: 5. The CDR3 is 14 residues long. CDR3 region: CASKRRGDTDTQYF. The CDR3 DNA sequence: TGTGCCAGCAAAAGGCGGGGGGACACAGATACGCAGTATTTT.

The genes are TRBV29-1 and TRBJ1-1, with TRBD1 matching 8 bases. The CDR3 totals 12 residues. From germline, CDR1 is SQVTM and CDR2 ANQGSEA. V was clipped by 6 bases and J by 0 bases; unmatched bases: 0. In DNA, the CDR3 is TGCAGCGTGGGACAGGTGAACACTGAAGCTTTCTTT. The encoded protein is CSVGQVNTEAFF.

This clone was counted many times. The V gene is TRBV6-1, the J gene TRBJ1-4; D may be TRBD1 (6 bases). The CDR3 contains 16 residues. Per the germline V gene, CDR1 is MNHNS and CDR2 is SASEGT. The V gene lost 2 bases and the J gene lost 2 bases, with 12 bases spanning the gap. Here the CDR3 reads CASSEKGDWTNEKLFF. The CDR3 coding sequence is TGTGCCAGCAGTGAAAAGGGGGATTGGACTAATGAAAAACTGTTTTTT.

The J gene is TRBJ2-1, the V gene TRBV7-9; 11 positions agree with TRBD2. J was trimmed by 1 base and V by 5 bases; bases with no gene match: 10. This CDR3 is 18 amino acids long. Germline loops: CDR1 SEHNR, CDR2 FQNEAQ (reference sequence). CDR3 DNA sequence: TGTGCCAGCAGCCAACCACTAGCGGGAGCGTTATCCTACAATGAGCAGTTCTTC. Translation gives CASSQPLAGALSYNEQFF.

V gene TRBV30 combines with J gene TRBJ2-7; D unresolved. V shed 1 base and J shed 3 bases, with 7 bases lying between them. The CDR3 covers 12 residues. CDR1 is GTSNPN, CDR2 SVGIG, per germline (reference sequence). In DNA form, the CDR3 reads TGTGCCTGGAGTGACTCGATCTACGAGCAGTACTTC. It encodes CAWSDSIYEQYF.

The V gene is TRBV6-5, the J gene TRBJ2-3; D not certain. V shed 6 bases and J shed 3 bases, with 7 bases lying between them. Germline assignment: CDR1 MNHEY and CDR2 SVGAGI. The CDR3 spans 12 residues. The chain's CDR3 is CASSLGTDTQYF. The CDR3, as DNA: TGTGCCAGCAGCCTCGGGACAGATACGCAGTATTTT.

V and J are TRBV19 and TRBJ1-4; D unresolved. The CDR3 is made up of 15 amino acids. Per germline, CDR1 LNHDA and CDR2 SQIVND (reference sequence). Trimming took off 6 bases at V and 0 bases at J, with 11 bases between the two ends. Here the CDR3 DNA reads TGTGCCAGTAGCCGGGAACCAACAACTAATGAAAAACTGTTTTTT. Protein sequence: CASSREPTTNEKLFF.

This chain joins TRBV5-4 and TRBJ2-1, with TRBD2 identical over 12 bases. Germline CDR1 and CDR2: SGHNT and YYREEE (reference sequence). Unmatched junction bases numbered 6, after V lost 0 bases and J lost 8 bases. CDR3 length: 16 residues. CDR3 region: CASSLGLAGAKDEQFF. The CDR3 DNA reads TGTGCCAGCAGCTTGGGACTAGCGGGAGCAAAGGATGAGCAGTTCTTC.

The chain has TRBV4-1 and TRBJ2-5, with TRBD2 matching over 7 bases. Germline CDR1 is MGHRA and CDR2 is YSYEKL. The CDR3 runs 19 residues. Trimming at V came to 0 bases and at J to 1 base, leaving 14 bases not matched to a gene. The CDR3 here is CASSQEPPGSGRLQETQYF. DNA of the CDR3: TGCGCCAGCAGCCAAGAGCCCCCGGGTAGCGGGCGCCTCCAAGAGACCCAGTACTTC.

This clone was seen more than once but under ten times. The CDR3 here is CASSPGGVRETQYF. CDR3 DNA: TGTGCCAGCAGCCCGGGAGGGGTCAGAGAGACCCAGTACTTC. This rearrangement joins TRBV7-3 to TRBJ2-5, with 8 bases matching TRBD2. This CDR3 has 14 residues. Trimming removed 5 bases from V and 4 bases from J; junction bases left unmatched: 6. Per the germline V gene, CDR1 is SGHTA and CDR2 is FQGTGA.